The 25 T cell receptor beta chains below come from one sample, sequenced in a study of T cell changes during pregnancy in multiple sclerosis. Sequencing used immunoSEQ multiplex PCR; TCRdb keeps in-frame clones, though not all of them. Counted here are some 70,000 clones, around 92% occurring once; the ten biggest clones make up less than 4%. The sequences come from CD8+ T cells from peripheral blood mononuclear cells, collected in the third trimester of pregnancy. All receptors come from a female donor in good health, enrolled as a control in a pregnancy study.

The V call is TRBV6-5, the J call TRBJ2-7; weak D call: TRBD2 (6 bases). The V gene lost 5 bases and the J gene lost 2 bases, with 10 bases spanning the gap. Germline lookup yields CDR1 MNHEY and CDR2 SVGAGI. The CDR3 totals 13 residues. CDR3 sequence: CASSETRAYEQYF. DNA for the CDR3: TGTGCCAGCAGTGAGACTAGAGCCTACGAGCAGTACTTC.

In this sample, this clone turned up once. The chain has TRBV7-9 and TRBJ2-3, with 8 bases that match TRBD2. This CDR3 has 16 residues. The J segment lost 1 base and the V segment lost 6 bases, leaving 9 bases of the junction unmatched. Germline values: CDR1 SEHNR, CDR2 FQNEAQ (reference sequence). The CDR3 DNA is TGTGCCAGCAGGTATGGGAGTAGCGGGGGCACAGATACGCAGTATTTT. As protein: CASRYGSSGGTDTQYF.

The CDR3 here is CASSLGTAPYEQYF. CDR3 in DNA: TGTGCCAGCAGTCTCGGGACAGCCCCCTACGAGCAGTACTTC. The V and J genes are TRBV6-5 and TRBJ2-7; TRBD1 aligns across 7 bases. This CDR3 is 14 amino acids long. The V and J ends lost 5 bases and 2 bases, in that order; junction bases with no gene match: 6. Germline CDR1 MNHEY, CDR2 SVGAGI.

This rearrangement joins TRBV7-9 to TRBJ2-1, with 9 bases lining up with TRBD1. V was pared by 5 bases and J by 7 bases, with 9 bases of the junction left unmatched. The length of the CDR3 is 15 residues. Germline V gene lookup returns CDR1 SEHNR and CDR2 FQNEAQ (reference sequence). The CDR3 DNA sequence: TGTGCCAGCAGCGCCCGGGACAGGGATGGGAATGAGCAGTTCTTC. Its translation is CASSARDRDGNEQFF.

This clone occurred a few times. The CDR3 bases are TGCGCCAGCAGCCGCTCCCTAGGGGGAAATGTGGACGAGCAGTACTTC. This gives the protein CASSRSLGGNVDEQYF. V gene TRBV4-3 combines with J gene TRBJ2-7; TRBD1 is a possible D gene (6 bases). Deletions cut 4 bases from V and 5 bases from J, with 21 bases between. Per germline, CDR1 LGHNA and CDR2 YSLEER. This CDR3 spans 16 amino acids.

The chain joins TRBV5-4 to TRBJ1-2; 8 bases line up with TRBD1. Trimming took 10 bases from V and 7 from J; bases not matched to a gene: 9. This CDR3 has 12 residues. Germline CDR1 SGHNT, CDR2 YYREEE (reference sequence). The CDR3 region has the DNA TGTGCCGGCGGACAGGGTTTAGGTGGCTACACCTTC. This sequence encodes CAGGQGLGGYTF.

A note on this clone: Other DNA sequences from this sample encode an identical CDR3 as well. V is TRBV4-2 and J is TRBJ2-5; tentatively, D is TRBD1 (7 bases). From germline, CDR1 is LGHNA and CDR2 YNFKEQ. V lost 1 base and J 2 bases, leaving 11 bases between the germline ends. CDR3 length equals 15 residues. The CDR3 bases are TGTGCCAGCAGCCAAGGCAGGGGGGATCAAGAGACCCAGTACTTC. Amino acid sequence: CASSQGRGDQETQYF.

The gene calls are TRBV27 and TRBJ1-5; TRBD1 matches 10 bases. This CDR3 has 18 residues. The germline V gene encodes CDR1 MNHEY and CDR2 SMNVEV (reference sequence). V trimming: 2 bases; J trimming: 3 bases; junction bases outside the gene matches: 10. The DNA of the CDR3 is TGTGCCAGCAGTTTAATCCCCGCGGGACAGGGGTTCAATCAGCCCCAGCATTTT. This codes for CASSLIPAGQGFNQPQHF.

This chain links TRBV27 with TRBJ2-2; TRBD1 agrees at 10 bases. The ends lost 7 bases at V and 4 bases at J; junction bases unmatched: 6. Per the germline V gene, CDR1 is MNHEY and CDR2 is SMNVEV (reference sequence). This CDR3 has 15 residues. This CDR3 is CASTTGTGVTGELFF. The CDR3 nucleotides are TGTGCCAGCACTACCGGGACAGGGGTCACCGGGGAGCTGTTTTTT.

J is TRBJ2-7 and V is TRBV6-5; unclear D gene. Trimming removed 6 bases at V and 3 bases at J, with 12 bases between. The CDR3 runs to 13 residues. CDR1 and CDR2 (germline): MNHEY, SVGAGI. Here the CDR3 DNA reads TGTGCCAGCAGCCCTGCGGTCGGCTACGAGCAGTACTTC. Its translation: CASSPAVGYEQYF.

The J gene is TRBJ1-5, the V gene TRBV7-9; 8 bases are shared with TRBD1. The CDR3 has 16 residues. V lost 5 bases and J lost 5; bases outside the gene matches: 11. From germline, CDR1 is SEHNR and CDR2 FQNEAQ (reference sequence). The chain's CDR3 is CASSPGHETGDQPQHF. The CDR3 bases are TGTGCCAGCAGCCCGGGCCACGAGACAGGGGATCAGCCCCAGCATTTT.

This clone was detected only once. The CDR3 reads CASSYRDLDEQYF. For the CDR3, the DNA is TGTGCCAGCAGCTACAGGGATCTCGACGAGCAGTACTTC. The chain joins TRBV5-6 to TRBJ2-7; D may be TRBD1 (6 bases). In germline, CDR1 is SGHDT, CDR2 YYEEEE. Between the trimmed V and J ends, which lost 3 bases and 5 bases, there was a span of 12 bases. The CDR3 contains 13 residues.

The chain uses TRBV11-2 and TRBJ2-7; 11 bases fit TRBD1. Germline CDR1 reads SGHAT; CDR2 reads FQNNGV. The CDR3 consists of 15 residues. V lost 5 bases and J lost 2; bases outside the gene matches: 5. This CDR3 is CASSPGTGGAYEQYF. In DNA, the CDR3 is TGTGCCAGCAGCCCAGGGACAGGGGGGGCCTACGAGCAGTACTTC.

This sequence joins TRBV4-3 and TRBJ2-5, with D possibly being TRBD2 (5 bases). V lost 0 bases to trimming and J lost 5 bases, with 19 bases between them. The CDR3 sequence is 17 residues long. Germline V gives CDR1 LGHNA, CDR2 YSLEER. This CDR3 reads CASSQEAGYVGPETQYF. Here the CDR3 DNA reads TGCGCCAGCAGCCAAGAGGCGGGTTACGTCGGTCCGGAGACCCAGTACTTC.

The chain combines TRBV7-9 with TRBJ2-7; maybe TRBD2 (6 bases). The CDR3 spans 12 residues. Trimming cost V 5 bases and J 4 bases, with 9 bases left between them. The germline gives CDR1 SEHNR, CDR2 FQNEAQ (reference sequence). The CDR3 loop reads CASSVGGYEQYF. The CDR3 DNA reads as TGTGCCAGCAGCGTCGGGGGATACGAGCAGTACTTC.

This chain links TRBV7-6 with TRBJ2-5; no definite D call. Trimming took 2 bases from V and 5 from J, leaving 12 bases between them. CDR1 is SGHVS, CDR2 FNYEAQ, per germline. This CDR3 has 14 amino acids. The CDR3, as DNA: TGTGCCAGCAGCTTAATTACGATCGGGGAGACCCAGTACTTC. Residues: CASSLITIGETQYF.

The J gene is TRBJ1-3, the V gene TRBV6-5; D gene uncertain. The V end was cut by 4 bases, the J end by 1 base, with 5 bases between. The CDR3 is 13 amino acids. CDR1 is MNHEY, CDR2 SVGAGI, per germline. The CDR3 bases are TGTGCCAGCAGTTCGTTATCTGGAAACACCATATATTTT. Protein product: CASSSLSGNTIYF.

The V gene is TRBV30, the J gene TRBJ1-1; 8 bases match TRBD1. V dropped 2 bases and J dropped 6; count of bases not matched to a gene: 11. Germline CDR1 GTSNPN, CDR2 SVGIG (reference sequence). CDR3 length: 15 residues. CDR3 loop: CAWSPTYRGYAEAFF. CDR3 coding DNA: TGTGCCTGGAGTCCTACCTACAGGGGGTACGCTGAAGCTTTCTTT.

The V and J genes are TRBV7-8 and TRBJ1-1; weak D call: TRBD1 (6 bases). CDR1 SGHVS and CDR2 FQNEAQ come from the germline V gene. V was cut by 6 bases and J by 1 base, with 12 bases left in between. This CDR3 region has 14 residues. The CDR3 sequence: CASSPRGGNTEAFF. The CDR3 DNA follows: TGTGCCAGCAGTCCAAGGGGGGGGAACACTGAAGCTTTCTTT.

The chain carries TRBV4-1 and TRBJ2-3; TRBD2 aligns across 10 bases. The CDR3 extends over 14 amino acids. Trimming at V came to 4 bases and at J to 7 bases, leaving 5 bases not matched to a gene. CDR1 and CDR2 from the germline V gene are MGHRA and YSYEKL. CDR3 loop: CASSPSGGVNTQYF. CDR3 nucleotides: TGCGCCAGCAGCCCGAGCGGGGGGGTTAATACGCAGTATTTT.

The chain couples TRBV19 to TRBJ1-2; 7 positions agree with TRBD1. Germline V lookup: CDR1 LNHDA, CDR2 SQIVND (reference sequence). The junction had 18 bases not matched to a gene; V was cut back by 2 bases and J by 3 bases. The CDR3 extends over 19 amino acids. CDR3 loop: CASSIRGVRTGALDYGYTF. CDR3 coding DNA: TGTGCCAGTAGTATAAGAGGTGTCCGTACAGGGGCTCTCGACTATGGCTACACCTTC.

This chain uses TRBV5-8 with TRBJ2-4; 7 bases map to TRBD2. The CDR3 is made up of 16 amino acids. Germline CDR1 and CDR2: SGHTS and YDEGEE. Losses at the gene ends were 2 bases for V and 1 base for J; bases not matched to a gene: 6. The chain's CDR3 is CASSLTGLDAKNIQYF. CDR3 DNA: TGTGCCAGCAGCTTAACAGGACTAGATGCCAAAAACATTCAGTACTTC.

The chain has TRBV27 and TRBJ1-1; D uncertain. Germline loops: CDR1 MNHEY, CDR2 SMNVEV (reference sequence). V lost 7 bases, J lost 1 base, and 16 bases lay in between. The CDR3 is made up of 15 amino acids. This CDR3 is CASTEIGRPNTEAFF. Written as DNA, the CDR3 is TGTGCCAGCACCGAAATTGGGCGACCGAACACTGAAGCTTTCTTT.

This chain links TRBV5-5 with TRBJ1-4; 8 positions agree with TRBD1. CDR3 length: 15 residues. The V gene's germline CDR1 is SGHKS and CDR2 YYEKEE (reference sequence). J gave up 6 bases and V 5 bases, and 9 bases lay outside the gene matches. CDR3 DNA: TGTGCCAGCAGTCCAGACAGGGGATTGTATGAAAAACTGTTTTTT. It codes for CASSPDRGLYEKLFF.

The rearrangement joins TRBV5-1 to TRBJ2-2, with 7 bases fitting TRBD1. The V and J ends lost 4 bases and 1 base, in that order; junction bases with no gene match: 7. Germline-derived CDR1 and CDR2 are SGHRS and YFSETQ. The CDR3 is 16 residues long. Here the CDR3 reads CASSPETGWNTGELFF. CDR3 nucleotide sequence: TGCGCCAGCAGCCCAGAGACAGGGTGGAACACCGGGGAGCTGTTTTTT.